The clone carrying this TCR beta chain was detected only once. Everyone who took part was roughly 18 to 90 years old, and they came from about two dozen US areas. Categorization into cohorts depended on clinical history that participants reported. The record originates from a study of blood T cell repertoires in COVID-19. On the study more broadly: Material from acute and convalescent COVID-19 was sourced from the United States, Italy and Spain.

Methods used by the authors: Amplification of reference gene primers was used by the study to estimate nucleated cell counts. Produced via immunoSEQ multiplex PCR; TCRdb's table is partial and in-frame only. V and J calls plus clone size are reproduced from that table; the DNA served to infer D and trimming. The sample includes about 230,000 clones, 89% of them seen just once. Germline V lookup: CDR1 SGHNT, CDR2 YYREEE (reference sequence). This CDR3 spans 12 amino acids. Trimming took 2 bases from V and 8 from J, leaving 8 bases between them. The source of this sequence is a woman aged 25 to 39 with acute COVID-19. The sample taken for sequencing was PBMCs or T cells enriched from blood (not recorded which). The chain is built from TRBV5-4 and TRBJ2-1; D is unclear. Here the CDR3 reads CASSFPGYEQFF. The CDR3 DNA is TGTGCCAGCAGCTTTCCAGGATATGAGCAGTTCTTC.